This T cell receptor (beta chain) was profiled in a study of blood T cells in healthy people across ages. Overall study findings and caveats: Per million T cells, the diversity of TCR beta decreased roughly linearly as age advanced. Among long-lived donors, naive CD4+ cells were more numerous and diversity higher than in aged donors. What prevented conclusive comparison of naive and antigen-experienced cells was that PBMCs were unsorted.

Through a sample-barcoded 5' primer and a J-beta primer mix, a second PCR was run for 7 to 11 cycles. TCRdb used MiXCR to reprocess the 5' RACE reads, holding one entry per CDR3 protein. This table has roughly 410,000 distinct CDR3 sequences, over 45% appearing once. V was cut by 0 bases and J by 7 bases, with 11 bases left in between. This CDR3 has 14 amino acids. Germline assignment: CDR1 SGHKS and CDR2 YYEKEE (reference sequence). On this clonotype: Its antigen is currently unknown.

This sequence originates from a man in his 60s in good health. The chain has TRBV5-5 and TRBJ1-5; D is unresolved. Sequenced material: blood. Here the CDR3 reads CASSLARWIQPQHF. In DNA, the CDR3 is TGTGCCAGCAGCTTGGCCAGGTGGATCCAGCCCCAGCATTTT.